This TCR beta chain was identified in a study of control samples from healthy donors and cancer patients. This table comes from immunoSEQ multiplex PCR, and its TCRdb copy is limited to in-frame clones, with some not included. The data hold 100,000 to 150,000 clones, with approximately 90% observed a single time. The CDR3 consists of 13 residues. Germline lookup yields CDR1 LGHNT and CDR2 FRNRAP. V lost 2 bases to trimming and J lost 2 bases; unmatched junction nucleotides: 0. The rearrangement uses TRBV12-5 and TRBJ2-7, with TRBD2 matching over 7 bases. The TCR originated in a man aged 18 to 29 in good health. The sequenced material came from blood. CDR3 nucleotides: TGTGCTAGTGGTTTGAGCGGGACCTACGAGCAGTACTTC. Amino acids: CASGLSGTYEQYF.